This TCR beta chain was sequenced in a study of blood T cell repertoires in COVID-19 (TCRdb year 2020). Study-level background: Collaborator samples came from the United States, Italy and Spain and covered acute and convalescent phases of COVID-19. The prospective study material was composed of cDNA or gDNA derived from T cells, B-cell-depleted T cells, or PBMCs. Subjects who had been exposed to COVID-19, were actively infected with it, or had recovered from it provided the deeply sampled blood TCRbeta repertoires that made up the dataset. A freely available public database, intended as a resource for researchers studying the immune response to SARS-CoV-2, is where the repertoires were released. The samples were drawn from two sources: the first 160 participants of the ongoing ImmuneRACE study, and 1,254 subjects contributed by 6 global collaborators. A de-identified subject ID, COVID-19 status, age in years and sex were almost always included in the sample metadata. Where available, HLA class I and class II types were taken from metadata supplied by the sample provider and were not determined by assay-based typing. The research as a whole found: The quantity of clinical and demographic metadata differed by source and by participant and was supplied without curation.

There are 12 amino acids in the CDR3, from cysteine to phenylalanine inclusive. Only CDR3 DNA remains: 36 bases, in frame from the first base. V is shortened by 5 bases, J by 0 bases, and the region joining them spans 3 bases. From a lookup of the germline V gene, CDR1 and CDR2 are MDHEN and SYDVKM. Collaborating institutions collected whole blood in K2EDTA tubes following their own protocols. For TCRbeta analysis, collaborator samples were shipped as frozen whole blood, as isolated PBMCs, or as DNA extracted from either sample type. Concerning this clone: Its antigen remains undetermined. No much larger clonotype is one base removed from it; base qualities were not supplied.

TCRbeta CDR3 regions were amplified from genomic DNA by means of the immunoSEQ Assay, a bias-controlled multiplex PCR. For the original study's pipeline: The number of nucleated cells in each sample was estimated by amplification of reference gene primers within the assay. Sequence reads were collapsed and filtered to measure the absolute abundance of every unique TCRbeta CDR3 rearrangement. For each sample, productive Simpson clonality was calculated by taking the square root of Simpson's diversity index across productive rearrangements. In TCRdb, the immuneACCESS table is reduced to in-frame sequences with V and J assigned. These tables do not hold every clone; where another copy was compared, an unresolved V gene accounts for under half, and the others remain unexplained. V and J calls and clone size are as listed in that table; D and trimming were resolved from the DNA. Counted in this sample were about 150,000 clones; 75% to 95% of them appeared once. Of the sample, roughly 0.54% is held by the ten largest clones.

The sample consisted of peripheral blood. The TCR originated in a man in his fifties with acute or convalescent COVID-19. The sequence is built from TRBV28 and TRBJ2-3; no D segment can be confidently identified. CDR3 loop: CASSRSTDTQYF. The nucleotide sequence is given as TGTGCCAGCAGTCGTAGCACAGATACGCAGTATTTT.